This TCR beta chain was captured by sequencing in a study of CXCR3-negative and CXCR3-positive naive CD8 T cells. Each TRB cDNA library was prepared by 5' RACE (with UMI labels). TCRdb re-called the 5' RACE reads and catalogs CDR3 proteins one per entry, DNA excluded. This sample contains tens of thousands of distinct CDR3 sequences. The CDR3 spans 11 residues. The germline V gene encodes CDR1 DFQATT and CDR2 SNEGSKA (reference sequence). The sequence was obtained from a human donor in good health. Some clones in this sample may be carry-over from other donors' samples. V and J are TRBV20-1 and TRBJ1-1; TCRdb picks TRBD1, but there is no DNA to check that call. Input material: memory CD8+ T cells from blood. CDR3 in amino acids: CSAQTGDEAFF.